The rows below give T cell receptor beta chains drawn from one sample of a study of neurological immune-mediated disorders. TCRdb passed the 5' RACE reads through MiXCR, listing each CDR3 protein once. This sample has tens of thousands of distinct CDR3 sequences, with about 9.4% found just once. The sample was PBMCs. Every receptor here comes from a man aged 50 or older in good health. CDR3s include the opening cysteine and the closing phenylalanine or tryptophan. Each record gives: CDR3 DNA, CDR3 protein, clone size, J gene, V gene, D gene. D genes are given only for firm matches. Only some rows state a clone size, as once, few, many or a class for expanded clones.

CDR3 DNA: TGTGCCAGCAGCCCGGGACTAGCGGGAGGCCCTTCGGGGGGGACCCAGTACTTC
CDR3 protein: CASSPGLAGGPSGGTQYF
clone size: NA
J gene: TRBJ2-5
V gene: TRBV7-6
D gene: TRBD2

CDR3 DNA: TGTGCCAGCAGCAGAGGGACTAGCCAAGAGACCCAGTACTTC
CDR3 protein: CASSRGTSQETQYF
clone size: many
J gene: TRBJ2-5
V gene: TRBV11-2
D gene: TRBD2

CDR3 DNA: TGCGCCAGCAGCCAAGCGGGACAGGGTTCGAACACCGGGGAGCTGTTTTTT
CDR3 protein: CASSQAGQGSNTGELFF
clone size: many
J gene: TRBJ2-2
V gene: TRBV4-3
D gene: TRBD1

CDR3 DNA: TGTGCCAGCAGCCCCCCCGGGACTAGCGGGGTCAATGAGCAGTTCTTC
CDR3 protein: CASSPPGTSGVNEQFF
clone size: many
J gene: TRBJ2-1
V gene: TRBV7-3
D gene: TRBD2

CDR3 DNA: TGCAGTGCTAGAGGGTCGGGGTTTTACCGGGACTCAAATCAGCCCCAGCATTTT
CDR3 protein: CSARGSGFYRDSNQPQHF
clone size: many
J gene: TRBJ1-5
V gene: TRBV20-1
D gene: NA

CDR3 DNA: TGCGCCAGCAGCCCAGGGACTAGCGGGCTTTACAATGAGCAGTTCTTC
CDR3 protein: CASSPGTSGLYNEQFF
clone size: many
J gene: TRBJ2-1
V gene: TRBV5-1
D gene: TRBD2

CDR3 DNA: TGTGCCAGCAGGTCGGATCAGAGCTCCTACAATGAGCAGTTCTTC
CDR3 protein: CASRSDQSSYNEQFF
clone size: NA
J gene: TRBJ2-1
V gene: TRBV28
D gene: NA

CDR3 DNA: TGCAGCGTACAGGGGGCCCACGGGGGCACAGATACGCAGTATTTT
CDR3 protein: CSVQGAHGGTDTQYF
clone size: many
J gene: TRBJ2-3
V gene: TRBV29-1
D gene: TRBD1

CDR3 DNA: TGCAGTGCTAGAGGGGTCAATAGCGGGGACTACGAGCAGTACTTC
CDR3 protein: CSARGVNSGDYEQYF
clone size: many
J gene: TRBJ2-7
V gene: TRBV20-1
D gene: TRBD2

CDR3 DNA: TGTGCCAGCAGCATGGGACTAGCGGGAGTCTACGAGCAGTACTTC
CDR3 protein: CASSMGLAGVYEQYF
clone size: many
J gene: TRBJ2-7
V gene: TRBV7-2
D gene: TRBD2

CDR3 DNA: TGTGCCAGCAGCTTTGGACAGGGGGCGGCAGATACGCAGTATTTT
CDR3 protein: CASSFGQGAADTQYF
clone size: many
J gene: TRBJ2-3
V gene: TRBV5-6
D gene: TRBD1

CDR3 DNA: TGCGCCAGCAGCTCTAGCGGGAGTTCCTACAATGAGCAGTTCTTC
CDR3 protein: CASSSSGSSYNEQFF
clone size: many
J gene: TRBJ2-1
V gene: TRBV5-1
D gene: TRBD2

CDR3 DNA: TGTGCCACCAGCATTGGACAGGGAACCACAGATACGCAGTATTTT
CDR3 protein: CATSIGQGTTDTQYF
clone size: many
J gene: TRBJ2-3
V gene: TRBV15
D gene: TRBD1

CDR3 DNA: TGCGCCAGCAGCGAGGGGACGTCGGGGCAGCCCCAGCATTTT
CDR3 protein: CASSEGTSGQPQHF
clone size: many
J gene: TRBJ1-5
V gene: TRBV5-1
D gene: NA

CDR3 DNA: TGTGCCAGCAGTGCTCCTCTGACAGGCGCATTGAGGGAGACCCAGTACTTC
CDR3 protein: CASSAPLTGALRETQYF
clone size: NA
J gene: TRBJ2-5
V gene: TRBV6-2/TRBV6-3
D gene: NA

CDR3 DNA: TGTGCCAGCAGTTCATCGGACAGGGGGCCTGGAAACACCATATATTTT
CDR3 protein: CASSSSDRGPGNTIYF
clone size: many
J gene: TRBJ1-3
V gene: TRBV12-3/TRBV12-4
D gene: TRBD1

CDR3 DNA: TGTGCCAGTATAGCGGGGGGGTACAATGAGCAGTTCTTC
CDR3 protein: CASIAGGYNEQFF
clone size: many
J gene: TRBJ2-1
V gene: TRBV7-8
D gene: TRBD2

CDR3 DNA: TGTGCCAGCAGTTCGCCGGGGACCCTTAGCTCCTACGAGCAGTACTTC
CDR3 protein: CASSSPGTLSSYEQYF
clone size: many
J gene: TRBJ2-7
V gene: TRBV28
D gene: NA

CDR3 DNA: TGTGCCAGCAGTTTACCAGCTACTAGCGGGAGGCCCGGGGAGCTGTTTTTT
CDR3 protein: CASSLPATSGRPGELFF
clone size: many
J gene: TRBJ2-2
V gene: TRBV6-5
D gene: TRBD2

CDR3 DNA: TGTGCCAGCAGCTCGCACCCCGAGGGAACAGATACGCAGTATTTT
CDR3 protein: CASSSHPEGTDTQYF
clone size: many
J gene: TRBJ2-3
V gene: TRBV7-3
D gene: NA

CDR3 DNA: TGCAGCGTTGTCTCCGCGAACACTGAAGCTTTCTTT
CDR3 protein: CSVVSANTEAFF
clone size: many
J gene: TRBJ1-1
V gene: TRBV29-1
D gene: NA

CDR3 DNA: TGTGCCAGCAGCGTAGAGGGTTCTGGAAACACCATATATTTT
CDR3 protein: CASSVEGSGNTIYF
clone size: many
J gene: TRBJ1-3
V gene: TRBV9
D gene: NA

CDR3 DNA: TGTGCCAGCAGGCCATCCCCAGGGGAATTGGCCAAAAACATTCAGTACTTC
CDR3 protein: CASRPSPGELAKNIQYF
clone size: many
J gene: TRBJ2-4
V gene: TRBV12-3/TRBV12-4
D gene: NA

CDR3 DNA: TGTGCCAGCTCACCCGACAGGTCCCTCCCCGGGGAGCTGTTTTTT
CDR3 protein: CASSPDRSLPGELFF
clone size: few
J gene: TRBJ2-2
V gene: TRBV18
D gene: NA

CDR3 DNA: TGCGCCAGCAGCCAAGATCGGCAGCCGAGCTCCTACGAGCAGTACTTC
CDR3 protein: CASSQDRQPSSYEQYF
clone size: many
J gene: TRBJ2-7
V gene: TRBV4-3
D gene: NA

CDR3 DNA: TGCAGTGCTCGTGGACCTACCCTACACAACACTGAAGCTTTCTTT
CDR3 protein: CSARGPTLHNTEAFF
clone size: many
J gene: TRBJ1-1
V gene: TRBV20-1
D gene: NA

CDR3 DNA: TGTGCCAGCAGCCATGGGCAGCAAGAGACCCAGTACTTC
CDR3 protein: CASSHGQQETQYF
clone size: NA
J gene: TRBJ2-5
V gene: TRBV3-1
D gene: NA

CDR3 DNA: TGTGCCAGCAGCCAAGTGACAGGGGCTCAGCCCCAGCATTTT
CDR3 protein: CASSQVTGAQPQHF
clone size: many
J gene: TRBJ1-5
V gene: TRBV3-1
D gene: TRBD1

CDR3 DNA: TGCAGTGCTAGAGGCGATGCTAGCGCAGTCGCCTTACAAGAGACCCAGTACTTC
CDR3 protein: CSARGDASAVALQETQYF
clone size: many
J gene: TRBJ2-5
V gene: TRBV20-1
D gene: NA

CDR3 DNA: TGCGCCAGCAGCACCGGACTAGCGGAGTACAATGAGCAGTTCTTC
CDR3 protein: CASSTGLAEYNEQFF
clone size: many
J gene: TRBJ2-1
V gene: TRBV5-1
D gene: TRBD2

CDR3 DNA: TGCAGTGTTAGGAGCGGGACAGTTTCCTACGAGCAGTACTTC
CDR3 protein: CSVRSGTVSYEQYF
clone size: many
J gene: TRBJ2-7
V gene: TRBV20-1
D gene: NA

CDR3 DNA: TGTGCCAGCAGTTTACTGGGGACCAGAGGGGAGCTGTTTTTT
CDR3 protein: CASSLLGTRGELFF
clone size: few
J gene: TRBJ2-2
V gene: TRBV28
D gene: NA

CDR3 DNA: TGTGCCAGCAGTTTCGGTGGCCCGAGCACAGATACGCAGTATTTT
CDR3 protein: CASSFGGPSTDTQYF
clone size: many
J gene: TRBJ2-3
V gene: TRBV28
D gene: NA

CDR3 DNA: TGCAGTGCTAGGGCGACAGGGGGCGGTTTTTTCACCGGGGAGCTGTTTTTT
CDR3 protein: CSARATGGGFFTGELFF
clone size: medium-sized
J gene: TRBJ2-2
V gene: TRBV20-1
D gene: TRBD1

CDR3 DNA: TGCAGTGCTAGACAGGGACGGGAGAACTATGGCTACACCTTC
CDR3 protein: CSARQGRENYGYTF
clone size: NA
J gene: TRBJ1-2
V gene: TRBV20-1
D gene: NA

CDR3 DNA: TGTGCCAGCAGGCCGGGACAGGGGGCTTTTCAAGAGACCCAGTACTTC
CDR3 protein: CASRPGQGAFQETQYF
clone size: many
J gene: TRBJ2-5
V gene: TRBV6-1
D gene: TRBD1

CDR3 DNA: TGTGCCAGCAGTTTACAGGGGGGGGTTCAGTACTTC
CDR3 protein: CASSLQGGVQYF
clone size: many
J gene: TRBJ2-4
V gene: TRBV12-3/TRBV12-4
D gene: NA

CDR3 DNA: TGTGCCACCAGTGACTCCCCGGACAGCACATCCTACGAGCAGTACTTC
CDR3 protein: CATSDSPDSTSYEQYF
clone size: many
J gene: TRBJ2-7
V gene: TRBV24-1
D gene: NA